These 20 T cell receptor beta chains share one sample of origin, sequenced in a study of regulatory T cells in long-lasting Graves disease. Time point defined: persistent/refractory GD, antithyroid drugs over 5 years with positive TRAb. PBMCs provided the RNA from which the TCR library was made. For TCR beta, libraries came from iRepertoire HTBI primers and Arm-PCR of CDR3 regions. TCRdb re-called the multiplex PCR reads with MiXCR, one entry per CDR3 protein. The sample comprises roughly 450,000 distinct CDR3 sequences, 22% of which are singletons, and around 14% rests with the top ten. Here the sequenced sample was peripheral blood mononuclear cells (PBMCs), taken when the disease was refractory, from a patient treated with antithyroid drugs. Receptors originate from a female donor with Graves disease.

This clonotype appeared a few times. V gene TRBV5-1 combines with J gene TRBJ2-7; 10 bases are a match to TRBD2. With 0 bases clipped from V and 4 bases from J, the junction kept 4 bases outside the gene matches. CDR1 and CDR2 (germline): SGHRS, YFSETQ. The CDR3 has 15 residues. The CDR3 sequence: CASSLEAGGPYEQYF. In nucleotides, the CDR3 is TGCGCCAGCAGCTTGGAAGCGGGAGGGCCTTACGAGCAGTACTTC.

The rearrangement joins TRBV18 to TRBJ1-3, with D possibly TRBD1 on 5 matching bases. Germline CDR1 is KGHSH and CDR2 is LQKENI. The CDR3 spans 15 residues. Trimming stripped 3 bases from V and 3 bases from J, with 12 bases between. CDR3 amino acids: CASSPGRRRGNTIYF. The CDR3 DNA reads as TGTGCCAGCTCACCGGGACGCCGCCGTGGAAACACCATATATTTT.

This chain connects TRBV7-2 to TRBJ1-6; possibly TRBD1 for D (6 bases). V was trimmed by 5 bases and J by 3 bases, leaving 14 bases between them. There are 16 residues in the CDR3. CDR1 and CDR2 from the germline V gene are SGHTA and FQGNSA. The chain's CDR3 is CASSMSRDNYNSPLHF. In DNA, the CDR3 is TGTGCCAGCAGCATGAGCCGGGACAACTATAATTCACCCCTCCACTTT.

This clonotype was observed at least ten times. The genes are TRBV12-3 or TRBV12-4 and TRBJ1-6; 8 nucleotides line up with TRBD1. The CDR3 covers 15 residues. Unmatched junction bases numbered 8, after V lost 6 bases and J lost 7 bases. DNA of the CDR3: TGTGCCAGCAGCCCGACAGGGGCAACCAATTCACCCCTCCACTTT. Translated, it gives CASSPTGATNSPLHF.

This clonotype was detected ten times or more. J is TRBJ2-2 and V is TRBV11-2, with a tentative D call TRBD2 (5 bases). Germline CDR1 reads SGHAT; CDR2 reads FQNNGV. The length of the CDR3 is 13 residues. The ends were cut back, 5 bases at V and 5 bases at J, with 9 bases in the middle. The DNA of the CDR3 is TGTGCCAGCAGCCCAGGAGGTACCGGGGAGCTGTTTTTT. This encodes CASSPGGTGELFF.

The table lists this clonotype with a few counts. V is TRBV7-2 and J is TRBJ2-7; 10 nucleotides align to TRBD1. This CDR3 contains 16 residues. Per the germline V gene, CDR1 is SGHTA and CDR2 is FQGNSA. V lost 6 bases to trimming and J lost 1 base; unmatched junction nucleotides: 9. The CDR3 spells CASSGTGDTDSYEQYF. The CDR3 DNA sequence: TGTGCCAGCAGTGGGACAGGGGACACCGATTCCTACGAGCAGTACTTC.

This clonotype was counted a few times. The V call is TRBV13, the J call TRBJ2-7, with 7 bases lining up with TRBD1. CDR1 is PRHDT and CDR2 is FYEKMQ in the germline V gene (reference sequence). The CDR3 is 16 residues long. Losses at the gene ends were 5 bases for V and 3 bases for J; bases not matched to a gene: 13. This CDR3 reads CASSLGPRTGNYEQYF. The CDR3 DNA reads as TGTGCCAGCAGCCTCGGGCCCCGGACAGGAAACTACGAGCAGTACTTC.

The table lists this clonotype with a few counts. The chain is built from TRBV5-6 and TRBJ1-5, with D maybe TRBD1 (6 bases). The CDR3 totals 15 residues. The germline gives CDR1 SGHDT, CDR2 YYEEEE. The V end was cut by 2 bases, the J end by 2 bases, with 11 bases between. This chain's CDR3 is CASSFQGSGNQPQHF. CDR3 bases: TGTGCCAGCAGCTTCCAGGGGAGCGGCAATCAGCCCCAGCATTTT.

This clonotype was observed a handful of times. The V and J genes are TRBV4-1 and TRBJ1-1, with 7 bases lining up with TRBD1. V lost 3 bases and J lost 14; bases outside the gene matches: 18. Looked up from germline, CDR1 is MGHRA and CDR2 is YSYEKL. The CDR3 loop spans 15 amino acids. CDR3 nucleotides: TGCGCCAGCAGCCAGGTCAAGGGGGCCCGATGGTGGGTGTTCTTT. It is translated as CASSQVKGARWWVFF.

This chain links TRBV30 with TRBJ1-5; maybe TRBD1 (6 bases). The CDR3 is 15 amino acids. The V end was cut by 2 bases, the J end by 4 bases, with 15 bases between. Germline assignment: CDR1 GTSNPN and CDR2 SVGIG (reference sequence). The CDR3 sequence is CAWSSTGNWNQPQHF. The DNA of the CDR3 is TGTGCCTGGAGTTCCACAGGGAATTGGAATCAGCCCCAGCATTTT.

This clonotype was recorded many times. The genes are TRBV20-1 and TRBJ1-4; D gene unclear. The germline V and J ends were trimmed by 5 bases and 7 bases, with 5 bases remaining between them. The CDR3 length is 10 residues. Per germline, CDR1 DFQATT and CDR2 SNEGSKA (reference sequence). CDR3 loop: CSALSEKLFF. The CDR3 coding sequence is TGCAGTGCTCTATCTGAAAAACTGTTTTTT.

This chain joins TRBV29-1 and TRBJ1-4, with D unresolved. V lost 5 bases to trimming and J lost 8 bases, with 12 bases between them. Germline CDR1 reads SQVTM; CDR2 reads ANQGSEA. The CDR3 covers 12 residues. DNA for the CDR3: TGCAGCGTTCTTCTTGTAGGAGAAAAACTGTTTTTT. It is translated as CSVLLVGEKLFF. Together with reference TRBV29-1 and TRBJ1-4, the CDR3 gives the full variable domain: SAVISQKPSRDICQRGTSLTIQCQVDSQVTMMFWYRQQPGQSLTLIATANQGSEATYESGFVIDKFPISRPNLTFSTLTVSNMSPEDSSIYLCSVLLVGEKLFFGSGTQLSVL.

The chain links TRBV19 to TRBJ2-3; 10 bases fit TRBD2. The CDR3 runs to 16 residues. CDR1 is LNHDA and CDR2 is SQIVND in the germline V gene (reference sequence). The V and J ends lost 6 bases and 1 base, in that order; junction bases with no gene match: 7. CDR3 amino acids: CASRRAGGPRTDTQYF. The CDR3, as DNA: TGTGCCAGTAGAAGAGCGGGGGGGCCCCGCACAGATACGCAGTATTTT.

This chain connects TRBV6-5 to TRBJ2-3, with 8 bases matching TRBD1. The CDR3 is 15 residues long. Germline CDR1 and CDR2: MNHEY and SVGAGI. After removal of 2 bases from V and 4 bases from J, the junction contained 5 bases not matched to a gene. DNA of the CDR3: TGTGCCAGCAGTTACCTTGACAGGGGAGCAGATACGCAGTATTTT. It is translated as CASSYLDRGADTQYF.

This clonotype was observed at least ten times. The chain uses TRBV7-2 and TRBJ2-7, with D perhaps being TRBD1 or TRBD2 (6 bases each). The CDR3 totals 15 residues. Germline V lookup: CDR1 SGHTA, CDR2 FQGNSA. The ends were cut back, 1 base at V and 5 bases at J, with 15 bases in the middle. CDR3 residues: CASSLVSSRDNEQYF. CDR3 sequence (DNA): TGTGCCAGCAGCTTAGTCTCCTCGCGGGACAACGAGCAGTACTTC.

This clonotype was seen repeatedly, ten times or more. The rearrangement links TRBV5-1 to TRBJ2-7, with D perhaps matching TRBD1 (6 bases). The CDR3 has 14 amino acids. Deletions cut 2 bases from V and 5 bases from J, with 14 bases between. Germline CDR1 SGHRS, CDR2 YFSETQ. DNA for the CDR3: TGCGCCAGCAGCTTAACCCGAACAGGGCACGAGCAGTACTTC. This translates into CASSLTRTGHEQYF.

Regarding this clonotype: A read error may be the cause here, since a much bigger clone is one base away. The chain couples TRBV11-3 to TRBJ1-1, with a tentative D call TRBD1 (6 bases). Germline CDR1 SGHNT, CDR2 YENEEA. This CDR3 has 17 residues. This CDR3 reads CASLVKPRDTSNTEASF. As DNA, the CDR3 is TGTGCCAGCTTAGTAAAACCCCGGGACACAAGTAACACTGAAGCTTCCTTT.

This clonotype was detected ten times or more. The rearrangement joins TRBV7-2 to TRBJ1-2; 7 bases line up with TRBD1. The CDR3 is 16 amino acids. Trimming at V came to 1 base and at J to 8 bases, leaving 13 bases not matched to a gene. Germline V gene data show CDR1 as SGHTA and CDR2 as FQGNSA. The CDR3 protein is CASSLDGVEGARGYTF. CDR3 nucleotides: TGTGCCAGCAGCTTAGACGGTGTCGAGGGGGCCCGGGGCTACACCTTC.

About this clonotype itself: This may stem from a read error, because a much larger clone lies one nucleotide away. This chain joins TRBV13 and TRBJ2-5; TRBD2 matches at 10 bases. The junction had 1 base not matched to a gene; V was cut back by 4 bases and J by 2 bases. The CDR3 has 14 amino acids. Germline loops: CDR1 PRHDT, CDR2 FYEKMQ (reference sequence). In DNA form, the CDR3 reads TGTGCCAGCAGCTGGGGACTAGCGCAAGAGACCCAGTACTTC. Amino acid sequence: CASSWGLAQETQYF.

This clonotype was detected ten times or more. CDR3: CAISESKGTETQYF. In nucleotides, the CDR3 is TGTGCCATCAGTGAGTCGAAGGGAACAGAGACCCAGTACTTC. V and J are TRBV10-3 and TRBJ2-5; D uncertain. The CDR3 has 14 residues. V lost 0 bases to trimming and J lost 4 bases, with 9 bases between them. Germline V gene sequence: CDR1 ENHRY, CDR2 SYGVKD.